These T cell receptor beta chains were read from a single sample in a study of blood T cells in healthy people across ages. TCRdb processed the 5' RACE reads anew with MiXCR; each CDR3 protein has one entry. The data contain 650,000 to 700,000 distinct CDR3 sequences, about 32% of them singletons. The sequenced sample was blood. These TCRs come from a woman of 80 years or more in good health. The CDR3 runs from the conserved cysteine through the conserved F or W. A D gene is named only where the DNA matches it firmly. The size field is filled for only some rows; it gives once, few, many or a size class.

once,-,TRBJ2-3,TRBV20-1,CSATLGLGWATQYF,TGCAGTGCTACCCTCGGACTCGGGTGGGCTACGCAGTATTTT
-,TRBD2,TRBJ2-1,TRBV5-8,CASSVGLALNEQFF,TGTGCCAGCAGCGTAGGACTAGCTTTGAATGAGCAGTTCTTC
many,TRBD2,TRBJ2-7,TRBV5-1,CASSLRTSGGGGNEQYF,TGCGCCAGCAGCCTCCGGACTAGCGGGGGGGGAGGTAACGAGCAGTACTTC
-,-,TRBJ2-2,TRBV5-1,CASSLERSTGELFF,TGCGCCAGCAGCTTGGAGAGGAGCACCGGGGAGCTGTTTTTT
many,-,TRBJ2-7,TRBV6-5,CASSPPPPREQYF,TGTGCCAGCAGTCCCCCCCCACCTCGAGAGCAGTACTTC
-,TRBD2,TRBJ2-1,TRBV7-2,CASSPGTSPGEQFF,TGTGCCAGCAGCCCAGGGACTAGCCCCGGTGAGCAGTTCTTC
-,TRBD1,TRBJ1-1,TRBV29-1,CSVEDTGDLTEAFF,TGCAGCGTTGAAGACACAGGGGACCTCACTGAAGCTTTCTTT
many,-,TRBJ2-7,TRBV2,CASSERFLVAYEQYF,TGTGCCAGCAGTGAACGTTTCTTGGTGGCATACGAGCAGTACTTC
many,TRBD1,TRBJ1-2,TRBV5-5,CASSQHDKGAQYGYTF,TGTGCCAGCAGCCAACACGACAAGGGGGCGCAGTATGGCTACACCTTC
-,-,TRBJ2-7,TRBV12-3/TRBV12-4,CASSFRGSSEGTYSYEQYF,TGTGCCAGCAGTTTCCGGGGTTCCTCGGAGGGGACTTATTCCTACGAGCAGTACTTC
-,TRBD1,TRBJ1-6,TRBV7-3,CASSLEGQGLSPLHF,TGTGCCAGCAGCTTAGAGGGACAGGGGCTATCACCCCTCCACTTT
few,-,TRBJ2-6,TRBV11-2,CASTYSGANVRTF,TGTGCCAGCACCTACTCTGGGGCCAACGTCCGGACTTTC
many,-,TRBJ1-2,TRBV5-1,CASSRTSNYGYTF,TGCGCCAGCAGCCGGACTTCTAACTATGGCTACACCTTC
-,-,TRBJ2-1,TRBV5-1,CASSGRDSRLAHEQFF,TGCGCCAGCAGCGGACGGGACTCAAGACTCGCTCATGAGCAGTTCTTC
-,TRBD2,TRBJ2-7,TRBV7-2,CASSLAGTSGYYEQYF,TGTGCCAGCAGCTTAGCGGGGACTAGCGGATACTACGAGCAGTACTTC
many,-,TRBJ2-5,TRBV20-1,CSASPIVRWGTGETQYF,TGCAGTGCTAGTCCTATAGTGAGGTGGGGAACCGGGGAGACCCAGTACTTC
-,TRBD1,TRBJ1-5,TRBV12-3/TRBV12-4,CASGSGQGGSNQPQHF,TGTGCCAGCGGATCGGGACAGGGGGGAAGCAATCAGCCCCAGCATTTT
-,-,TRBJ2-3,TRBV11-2,CASSLVPRADTQYF,TGTGCCAGCAGCTTGGTCCCGCGGGCAGATACGCAGTATTTT
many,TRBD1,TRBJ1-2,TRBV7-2,CASSQNRGQGGYTF,TGTGCCAGCAGTCAGAACAGGGGCCAAGGGGGCTACACCTTC
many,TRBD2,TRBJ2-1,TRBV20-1,CSASLAPSYNEQFF,TGCAGTGCTTCACTAGCGCCGTCCTACAATGAGCAGTTCTTC
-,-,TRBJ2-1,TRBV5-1,CASSFRVTNEQFF,TGCGCCAGCAGCTTCAGGGTAACCAATGAGCAGTTCTTC
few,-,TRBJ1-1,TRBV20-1,CGAGGLGTEAFF,TGCGGGGCGGGGGGATTGGGCACTGAAGCTTTCTTT
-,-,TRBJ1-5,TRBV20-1,CSASLYGGKDQPQHF,TGCAGTGCTAGTTTGTATGGGGGGAAAGATCAGCCCCAGCATTTT
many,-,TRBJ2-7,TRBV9,CASSVADGLPYEQYF,TGTGCCAGCAGCGTAGCGGACGGATTGCCCTACGAGCAGTACTTC
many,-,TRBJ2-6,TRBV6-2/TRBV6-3,CASSRGGGPSGANVLTF,TGTGCCAGCAGTAGGGGAGGCGGACCCTCTGGGGCCAACGTCCTGACTTTC
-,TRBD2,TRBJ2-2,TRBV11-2,CASSLVAGVIDTGELFF,TGTGCCAGCAGCTTAGTAGCGGGGGTTATCGACACCGGGGAGCTGTTTTTT
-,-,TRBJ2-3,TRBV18,CASSPRETSPSTDTQYF,TGTGCCAGCTCACCACGGGAAACATCCCCTAGCACAGATACGCAGTATTTT
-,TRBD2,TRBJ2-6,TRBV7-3,CASSLGVGGAYVLTF,TGTGCCAGTAGCTTAGGAGTCGGGGGGGCCTACGTCCTGACTTTC
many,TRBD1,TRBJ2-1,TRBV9,CASSVGTGSNEQFF,TGTGCCAGCAGCGTTGGGACAGGGAGTAATGAGCAGTTCTTC
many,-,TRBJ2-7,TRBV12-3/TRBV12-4,CASTSGGVVAYEQYF,TGTGCCAGCACTTCGGGTGGGGTGGTGGCCTACGAGCAGTACTTC
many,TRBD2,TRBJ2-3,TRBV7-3,CASSSRGITDTQYF,TGTGCCAGCAGCTCGCGGGGGATCACAGATACGCAGTATTTT
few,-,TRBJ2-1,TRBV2,CASAYSSYNEQFF,TGTGCCAGCGCGTACTCCTCCTACAATGAGCAGTTCTTC
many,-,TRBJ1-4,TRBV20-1,CSARDPGNEKLFF,TGCAGTGCTAGAGATCCGGGGAATGAAAAACTGTTTTTT
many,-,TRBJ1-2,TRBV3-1,CASSQKGSYGYTF,TGTGCCAGCAGCCAAAAAGGGAGCTATGGCTACACCTTC
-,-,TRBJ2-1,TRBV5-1,CASSWKGEQFF,TGCGCCAGCAGCTGGAAAGGTGAGCAGTTCTTC
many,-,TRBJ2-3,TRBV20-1,CSAGWDTQYF,TGCAGTGCCGGATGGGATACGCAGTATTTT
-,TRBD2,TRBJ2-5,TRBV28,CASSLLIGGTSGGANEQYF,TGTGCCAGCAGTTTATTGATAGGGGGGACGAGCGGGGGGGCCAATGAGCAGTACTTC
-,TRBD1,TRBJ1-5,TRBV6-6,CASRGTGDSNQPQHF,TGTGCCAGCAGAGGGACAGGGGATAGCAATCAGCCCCAGCATTTT
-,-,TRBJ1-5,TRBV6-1,CASRADRWGNQPQHF,TGTGCCAGCAGGGCTGACAGGTGGGGAAATCAGCCCCAGCATTTT
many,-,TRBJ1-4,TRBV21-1,CASSKPRQGVATNEKLFF,TGTGCCAGCAGCAAGCCGAGACAGGGGGTGGCAACTAATGAAAAACTGTTTTTT
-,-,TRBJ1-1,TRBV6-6,CASSRPPTAVDTEAFF,TGTGCCAGCAGTCGACCCCCTACAGCCGTTGACACTGAAGCTTTCTTT
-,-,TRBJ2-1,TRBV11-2,CASSLRQAIRPNEQFF,TGTGCCAGCAGCTTAAGACAGGCCATACGACCGAATGAGCAGTTCTTC
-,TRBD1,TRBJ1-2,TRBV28,CASSPPGQSNYGYTF,TGTGCCAGCAGTCCCCCGGGACAGAGCAACTATGGCTACACCTTC
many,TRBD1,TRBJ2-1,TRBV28,CASRQTDRGWNEQFF,TGTGCCAGCAGACAAACGGACAGGGGTTGGAATGAGCAGTTCTTC
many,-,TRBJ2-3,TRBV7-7,CASSPQLASDTQYF,TGTGCTAGCAGCCCTCAGCTAGCGTCAGATACGCAGTATTTT
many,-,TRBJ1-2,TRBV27,CASSLTLGGYGYTF,TGTGCCAGCAGTTTAACCCTGGGGGGCTATGGCTACACCTTC
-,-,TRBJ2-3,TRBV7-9,CASSRLQDSSTDTQYF,TGTGCCAGCAGCCGGTTACAGGATTCTAGCACAGATACGCAGTATTTT
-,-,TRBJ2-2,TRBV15,CATSRWTEGGELFF,TGTGCCACCAGCAGATGGACAGAGGGCGGTGAGCTGTTTTTT
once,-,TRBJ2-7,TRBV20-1,CSARAERLPRKYEQYF,TGCAGTGCTAGAGCTGAGCGTCTGCCAAGAAAGTACGAGCAGTACTTC
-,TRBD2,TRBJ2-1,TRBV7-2,CASSLLAGASLVVF,TGTGCCAGCAGCTTACTAGCGGGGGCTTCCCTGGTCGTCTTC
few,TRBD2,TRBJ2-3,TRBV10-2,CASSESFAGGRDTQYF,TGCGCCAGCAGTGAGTCCTTCGCGGGGGGGCGAGATACGCAGTATTTT
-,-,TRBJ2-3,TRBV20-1,CSQPGLITDTQYF,TGCAGTCAGCCGGGACTTATCACAGATACGCAGTATTTT
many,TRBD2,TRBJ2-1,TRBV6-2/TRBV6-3,CASNSGGSVGEQFF,TGTGCCAGCAACAGCGGGGGGTCGGTAGGTGAGCAGTTCTTC
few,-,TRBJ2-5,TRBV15,CATSRDSGAQETQYF,TGTGCCACCAGCAGAGATTCAGGGGCGCAGGAGACCCAGTACTTC
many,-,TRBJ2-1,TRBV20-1,CSAREGPGHEQFF,TGCAGTGCTAGAGAGGGGCCTGGGCATGAGCAGTTCTTC